This TCR beta chain was documented in a study of blood T cell repertoires in COVID-19. Overall study context: The United States, Italy and Spain were the sources of the acute and convalescent COVID-19 samples. Sources were T cells, B-cell-depleted T cells, or PBMCs; the material itself was cDNA or gDNA.

Methods used by the authors: Reference gene primer amplification gave nucleated cell count estimates. TCRdb's copy holds only in-frame clones and misses some; the assay was immunoSEQ multiplex PCR. From that table come the V and J calls and clone size; the DNA was used to work out D and trimming. The data hold roughly 350,000 clones, with approximately 89% observed a single time. This CDR3 has 15 residues. The ends lost 7 bases at V and 1 base at J; junction bases unmatched: 6. Germline CDR1 is KGHDR and CDR2 is SFDVKD. Sequencing was carried out using peripheral blood. This TCR was sampled from a woman aged 18-29 years who had recovered from COVID-19. The V call is TRBV24-1, the J call TRBJ2-3; TRBD1 matches at 8 bases. CDR3 sequence (DNA): TGTGCCACCAGCGGACAGGGTTCGGGCACAGATACGCAGTATTTT. Protein sequence: CATSGQGSGTDTQYF.